This passage covers 26 T cell receptor beta chains from one sample sequenced in a study of tissue T cells after allogeneic stem cell transplantation. Repertoires were generated with immunoSEQ multiplex PCR, while TCRdb's copy carries only in-frame clones and drops some. The sample includes tens of thousands of clones, about 73% of them seen just once. The source material was sorted cells pooled from one or two spleens. The receptor source for this set is a pool of C57BL/6 mice in good health.

With regard to this clone: Each gene name is a mouse one. The CDR3 extends 1 residue past the end of the read, so its final part is completed from the germline J gene. The rearrangement uses TRBV20 and TRBJ2-7; 9 bases are a match to TRBD1. After removal of 0 bases from V and 6 bases from J, the junction contained 6 bases not matched to a gene. CDR1 GFQATS and CDR2 STVNSAI come from the germline V gene. The CDR3 extends over 14 amino acids. CDR3 sequence: CGARDQGQGVEQYF. The part of the CDR3 DNA that was read is TGTGGTGCTAGGGATCAGGGACAGGGTGTTGAACAGTAC. The whole variable domain, filled in from reference TRBV20 and TRBJ2-7, reads GALVYQYPRRTICKSGTSMRMECQAVGFQATSVAWYRQSPQKTFELIALSTVNSAIKYEQNFTQEKFPISHPNLSFSSMTVLNAYLEDRGLYLCGARDQGQGVEQYFGPGTRLTVL.

In its sample, this clone was seen once. Germline and genes: mouse. The read is 1 residue too short to cover the CDR3 end, so that end is filled in from the germline J gene. J is TRBJ1-4 and V is TRBV31, with D possibly TRBD1 on 6 matching bases. Germline V gene data show CDR1 as GKSSPN and CDR2 as SITVG. Trimming left V 1 base short and J 3 bases short, with 9 bases between. CDR3 length equals 14 residues. The sequenced CDR3 bases are TGTGCCTGGAGTCCAGGGGAGGCCAACGAAAGATTATTT. Protein sequence: CAWSPGEANERLF. The entire CDR3 protein reads CAWSPGEANERLFF. The full variable domain, with the rest looked up from reference TRBV31 and TRBJ1-4, is AQTIHQWPVAEIKAVGSPLSLGCTIKGKSSPNLYWYWQATGGTLQQLFYSITVGQVESVVQLNLSASRPKDDQFILSTEKLLLSHSGFYLCAWSPGEANERLFFGHGTKLSVL.

Details on this clone: Genes and germline come from the mouse. The read terminates 1 residue ahead of where the CDR3 ends, so the germline J gene completes it. The V call is TRBV15, the J call TRBJ2-7, with 7 bases aligning to TRBD2. V gave up 2 bases and J gave up 0 bases; unmatched junction bases: 1. CDR1 is SGHND and CDR2 is FRSKSL in the germline V gene. CDR3 length equals 14 residues. The part of the CDR3 DNA that was read is TGTGCCAGCAGTTTATCTGGGGGCTCCTATGAACAGTAC. Protein product: CASSLSGGSYEQY. The whole CDR3 is CASSLSGGSYEQYF.

About this clone itself: Gene names denote mouse genes. The CDR3 is cut off 1 residue early in the read; its end comes from the germline J gene. V gene TRBV3 combines with J gene TRBJ2-2, with TRBD1 identical over 8 bases. The CDR3 has 15 residues. Germline-derived CDR1 and CDR2 are SNHLY and FYNGKV (reference sequence). The trim removed 1 base at V and 5 bases at J, leaving 3 bases unmatched. Here the CDR3 reads CASSLVQGATGQLYF. Incomplete CDR3 DNA: TGTGCCAGCAGCTTAGTTCAGGGGGCAACCGGGCAGCTCTAC. The entire variable domain, with the rest obtained from reference TRBV3 and TRBJ2-2, is as follows: GPKVLQIPSHQIIDMGQMVTLNCDPVSNHLYFYWYKQILGQQMEFLVNFYNGKVMEKSKLFKDQFSVERPDGSYFTLKIQPTALEDSAVYFCASSLVQGATGQLYFGEGSKLTVL.

On this clone itself: Here the gene names and germline are mouse. CDR3 bases read: TGTGCCAGCGGTGAACCGGGGGGTTATGAACAGTAC. Amino acids: CASGEPGGYEQY. The full CDR3 sequence reads CASGEPGGYEQYF. The chain links TRBV13-2 to TRBJ2-7, with D possibly being TRBD2 (6 bases). The read terminates 1 residue before the CDR3 end, so the remaining end is supplied by the germline J gene. Trimming pared 2 bases from V and 4 bases from J, leaving 10 bases between. CDR1 NNHNN and CDR2 SYGAGS come from the germline V gene (reference sequence). The CDR3 extends over 13 amino acids.

A few counts support this clone. All gene names here are mouse names. The CDR3 goes on 1 residue after the read ends, and that part is filled in from the germline J gene. The V call is TRBV13-1, the J call TRBJ2-7, with D perhaps TRBD1 (6 bases). The ends were cut back, 5 bases at V and 3 bases at J, with 12 bases in the middle. This CDR3 is built from 13 residues. Germline values: CDR1 NSHNY, CDR2 SYGAGN. The sequenced CDR3 bases are TGTGCCAGCAGCGGCCGGGACATCTATGAACAGTAC. Translation gives CASSGRDIYEQY. The CDR3 in its entirety is CASSGRDIYEQYF.

A note on this clone: Gene names are mouse gene names. The read ends 1 residue early relative to the CDR3; the germline J gene fills the gap. This chain uses TRBV3 with TRBJ1-4, with D possibly TRBD1 on 6 matching bases. CDR3 length: 16 amino acids. CDR1 is SNHLY and CDR2 is FYNGKV in the germline V gene (reference sequence). Trimming stripped 5 bases from V and 0 bases from J, with 13 bases between. The covered CDR3 bases are TGTGCCAGCAGCGTACAGGGTCCCCTTTCCAACGAAAGATTATTT. Protein sequence: CASSVQGPLSNERLF. The CDR3 as a whole reads CASSVQGPLSNERLFF.

About this clone itself: The germline and genes are mouse ones. The CDR3 end lies 1 residue beyond the end of the read and is filled in from the germline J gene. The rearrangement joins TRBV16 to TRBJ1-4; 10 bases are shared with TRBD1. With 5 bases clipped from V and 0 bases from J, the junction kept 3 bases outside the gene matches. CDR3 length: 16 residues. Germline CDR1 is SGHSA and CDR2 is FRNQAP. CDR3 amino acids: CASSEGQGISNERLFF. The sequenced part of the CDR3 DNA is TGTGCAAGCAGCGAGGGACAGGGGATTTCCAACGAAAGATTATTT.

This clone is a singleton in its sample. The genes and germline here are from mouse. Incomplete CDR3 DNA: TGTGCCAGCAGCCAAGCCCCCCAGGGTGGGAACTCCGACTACACC. Its translation: CASSQAPQGGNSDYT. The full CDR3 sequence reads CASSQAPQGGNSDYTF. The V call is TRBV2, the J call TRBJ1-2, with a weak D call TRBD1 (5 bases). Read sequence stops 1 residue before the CDR3 end, and the germline J gene provides the missing end. CDR1 is LGHNA and CDR2 is YSYQKL in the germline V gene. V lost 1 base and J lost 2, with 14 bases in between. There are 16 residues in the CDR3. Combining the CDR3 with reference TRBV2 and TRBJ1-2 gives the whole variable domain DPKIIQKPKYLVAVTGSEKILICEQYLGHNAMYWYRQSAKKPLEFMFSYSYQKLMDNQTASSRFQPQSSKKNHLDLQITALKPDDSATYFCASSQAPQGGNSDYTFGSGTRLLVI.

Concerning this clone: Gene names are the mouse ones. Read coverage stops 1 residue before the CDR3 terminus; the germline J gene supplies the remainder. This chain connects TRBV12-2 to TRBJ1-1, with D hard to call. Germline CDR1 SGHLS, CDR2 HYDKME. Trimming took 1 base from V and 4 from J, leaving 9 bases between them. The CDR3 is made up of 13 amino acids. The CDR3 here is CASSLAGGTEVFF. The sequenced part of the CDR3 DNA is TGTGCCAGCTCTCTGGCAGGAGGCACAGAAGTCTTC.

With respect to this clone: Genes and germline are mouse. The CDR3 bases that were read are TGTGCTAGCAATCGACAGGGGACATATGAACAGTAC. Amino acids: CASNRQGTYEQY. The full CDR3 protein is CASNRQGTYEQYF. This chain joins TRBV29 and TRBJ2-7; 8 positions agree with TRBD1. The DNA ends 1 residue before the CDR3 does, and the rest of the CDR3 is filled in from the germline J gene. Germline CDR1 MSHET, CDR2 SYDVDS. V was pared by 7 bases and J by 4 bases, with 6 bases of the junction left unmatched. The CDR3 sequence is 13 residues long. Based on the CDR3 plus reference TRBV29 and TRBJ2-7, the full variable domain is DMKVTQMPRYLIKRMGENVLLECGQDMSHETMYWYRQDPGLGLQLIYISYDVDSNSEGDIPKGYRVSRKKREHFSLILDSAKTNQTSVYFCASNRQGTYEQYFGPGTRLTVL.

A note on this clone: Gene names follow the mouse nomenclature. Read data end 1 residue before the CDR3 end; the end is taken from the germline J gene. The V gene is TRBV1, the J gene TRBJ1-4; D is possibly TRBD1 (5 bases). The CDR3 runs to 13 residues. Trimming stripped 4 bases from V and 7 bases from J, with 10 bases between. From germline, CDR1 is NSQYPW and CDR2 LRSPGD (reference sequence). This CDR3 is CTCSGTPSERLFF. The CDR3 bases that were read are TGCACCTGCAGTGGGACACCCAGCGAAAGATTATTT.

As for this clone: Germline and genes here are mouse. The sequence runs out 1 residue before the end of the CDR3; the remainder is reconstructed from the germline J gene. This chain links TRBV4 with TRBJ2-7; 7 bases agree with TRBD2. From germline, CDR1 is LGHDT and CDR2 YNNKQL (reference sequence). With V trimmed by 5 bases and J by 6 bases, 4 bases remained unmatched. The CDR3 spans 12 residues. The CDR3 is CASSPGLFEQYF. The CDR3 bases that were read are TGTGCCAGCAGCCCGGGACTGTTTGAACAGTAC.

A note on this clone: Germline and genes: mouse. The missing CDR3 end, 1 residue past where the read stops, is filled in from the germline J gene. The rearrangement links TRBV20 to TRBJ1-3; D remains unclear. The CDR3 runs 13 residues. The germline V gene has CDR1 GFQATS and CDR2 STVNSAI. V was clipped by 4 bases and J by 0 bases, with 7 bases between them. The covered CDR3 bases are TGTGGTGCTAAGACAATTTCTGGAAATACGCTCTAT. Residues: CGAKTISGNTLY. The entire CDR3 protein reads CGAKTISGNTLYF. Variable domain in full (rest from reference TRBV20 and TRBJ1-3): GALVYQYPRRTICKSGTSMRMECQAVGFQATSVAWYRQSPQKTFELIALSTVNSAIKYEQNFTQEKFPISHPNLSFSSMTVLNAYLEDRGLYLCGAKTISGNTLYFGEGSRLIVV.

Comments on this clone: The gene names here belong to mouse. The CDR3 extends 1 residue past the end of the read, so its final part is completed from the germline J gene. The chain employs TRBV3 and TRBJ1-2; D unresolved. CDR1 is SNHLY and CDR2 is FYNGKV in the germline V gene (reference sequence). The V end lost 4 bases, the J end lost 0 bases, and 6 bases lay between the germline ends. This CDR3 spans 13 amino acids. The covered CDR3 bases are TGTGCCAGCAGCTCGACACCAAACTCCGACTACACC. Its translation: CASSSTPNSDYT. The whole CDR3 reads CASSSTPNSDYTF.

A single count supports this clone. Gene names are mouse gene names. From the germline J gene comes the end of the CDR3, since the read stops 1 residue before it. The V and J genes are TRBV15 and TRBJ2-7; weak D call: TRBD2 (5 bases). The V gene's germline CDR1 is SGHND and CDR2 FRSKSL. Between the trimmed V and J ends, which lost 1 base and 5 bases, there was a span of 6 bases. The CDR3 runs to 12 residues. This CDR3 reads CASSLGWDEQYF. The sequenced CDR3 bases are TGTGCCAGCAGTTTAGGCTGGGATGAACAGTAC. The full variable domain, its missing parts supplied by reference TRBV15 and TRBJ2-7, is DAGVTQTPRHEVAEKGQTIILKCEPVSGHNDLFWYRQTKIQGLELLSYFRSKSLMEDGGAFKDRFKAEMLNSSFSTLKIQPTEPKDSAVYLCASSLGWDEQYFGPGTRLTVL.

About this clone: Gene names refer to mouse genes. The read terminates 1 residue before the CDR3 end, so the remaining end is supplied by the germline J gene. This sequence joins TRBV13-3 and TRBJ2-4; D remains ambiguous. The V end lost 10 bases, the J end lost 10 bases, and 7 bases lay between the germline ends. Germline loops: CDR1 NNHDY, CDR2 SYVADS. The CDR3 extends over 8 amino acids. CDR3 DNA, as far as it was read: TGTGCCGCAGGCTCCTTGTAC. It yields the protein CAAGSLY. In full, the CDR3 reads CAAGSLYF.

A note on this clone: Here the gene names and germline are mouse. From the germline J gene comes the end of the CDR3, since the read stops 1 residue before it. V usage is TRBV19 and J usage is TRBJ2-4; TRBD2 matches at 10 bases. This CDR3 is 15 amino acids long. The germline CDR1 and CDR2 sequences are FNHDT and SITEND (reference sequence). J lost 0 bases, V lost 4 bases, and 2 bases had no gene match. CDR3 residues: CASSRTGGSQNTLYF. The covered CDR3 bases are TGTGCCAGCAGTCGGACTGGGGGTAGTCAAAACACCTTGTAC.

This clone was recorded only once. Gene names and germline match the mouse. Read sequence stops 1 residue before the CDR3 end, and the germline J gene provides the missing end. This sequence joins TRBV19 and TRBJ2-1; D gene uncertain. Deletions cut 2 bases from V and 0 bases from J, with 9 bases between. The CDR3 extends over 15 amino acids. Germline V gene data show CDR1 as FNHDT and CDR2 as SITEND (reference sequence). This CDR3 is CASSIGGLNYAEQFF. The covered CDR3 bases are TGTGCCAGCAGTATTGGCGGGCTTAACTATGCTGAGCAGTTC. Supplemented by reference TRBV19 and TRBJ2-1, the full variable domain reads GGIITQTPKFLIGQEGQKLTLKCQQNFNHDTMYWYRQDSGKGLRLIYYSITENDLQKGDLSEGYDASREKKSSFSLTVTSAQKNEMAVFLCASSIGGLNYAEQFFGPGTRLTVL.

For this clone: Genes and germline come from the mouse. The read ends 1 residue before the CDR3 terminus; that terminus is restored from the germline J gene. The chain employs TRBV3 and TRBJ1-3; D perhaps matches TRBD1 (5 bases). CDR1 is SNHLY, CDR2 FYNGKV, per germline (reference sequence). V was trimmed by 3 bases and J by 0 bases, leaving 9 bases between them. The CDR3 length is 15 residues. CDR3 protein: CASSLDINSGNTLYF. The part of the CDR3 DNA that was read is TGTGCCAGCAGCTTGGACATAAATTCTGGAAATACGCTCTAT.

With respect to this clone: Gene names and germline refer to mouse. The read ends 1 residue shy of where the CDR3 ends; the end is completed using the germline J gene. This chain connects TRBV16 to TRBJ2-4, with D perhaps TRBD1 (5 bases). The germline gives CDR1 SGHSA, CDR2 FRNQAP. Trimming stripped 5 bases from V and 1 base from J, with 7 bases between. CDR3 length equals 13 residues. CDR3 bases read: TGTGCAAGCAGCATCAGGGGTCAAAACACCTTGTAC. Translation: CASSIRGQNTLY. The CDR3 as a whole reads CASSIRGQNTLYF. Full variable domain (outside the CDR3, taken from reference TRBV16 and TRBJ2-4): NAGVIQTPRHKVTGKGQEATLWCEPISGHSAVFWYRQTIVQGLEFLTYFRNQAPIDDSGMPKERFSAQMPNQSHSTLKIQSTQPQDSAVYLCASSIRGQNTLYFGAGTRLSVL.

Concerning this clone itself: The genes are named according to mouse. The DNA ends 1 residue before the CDR3 does, and the rest of the CDR3 is filled in from the germline J gene. This chain links TRBV12-2 with TRBJ2-5; D might be TRBD2 (6 bases). CDR3 length equals 13 residues. Germline CDR1 reads SGHLS; CDR2 reads HYDKME. V was clipped by 0 bases and J by 4 bases, with 7 bases between them. The CDR3 sequence is CASSLAGEDTQYF. The part of the CDR3 DNA that was read is TGTGCCAGCTCTCTCGCTGGGGAAGACACCCAGTAC.

In regard to this clone: Gene labels here are mouse ones. The CDR3 end is not reached by the read, which stops 1 residue before it; the germline J gene fills it in. This chain links TRBV16 with TRBJ2-4, with D hard to call. With 1 base removed from V and 0 bases from J, the gap between germline ends came to 5 bases. The CDR3 sequence is 14 residues long. CDR1 is SGHSA and CDR2 is FRNQAP in the germline V gene. CDR3 region: CASSLANSQNTLYF. The CDR3 DNA, read in part, is TGTGCAAGCAGCTTAGCCAATAGTCAAAACACCTTGTAC.

Of note for this clone: Genes and germline are mouse. The read ends 1 residue shy of where the CDR3 ends; the end is completed using the germline J gene. The V gene is TRBV3, the J gene TRBJ2-5, with D perhaps TRBD1 (6 bases). V lost 1 base and J 1 base, leaving 6 bases between the germline ends. Germline V lookup: CDR1 SNHLY, CDR2 FYNGKV (reference sequence). This CDR3 has 14 residues. The CDR3 bases that were read are TGTGCCAGCAGCTTAGACAGGGACCAAGACACCCAGTAC. This translates into CASSLDRDQDTQY. The full-length CDR3 reads as CASSLDRDQDTQYF.

Of note for this clone: These gene names are mouse names. The observed sequence ends 1 residue before the CDR3 terminus, with the missing tail filled in from the germline J gene. V usage is TRBV13-1 and J usage is TRBJ1-1; D is unclear. This CDR3 region has 13 residues. CDR1 and CDR2 (germline): NSHNY, SYGAGN. Trimming removed 3 bases from V and 0 bases from J, with 6 bases in between. The covered CDR3 bases are TGTGCCAGCAGTGCTCCAGCAAACACAGAAGTCTTC. Translating it yields CASSAPANTEVF. The whole CDR3 sequence is CASSAPANTEVFF.

Comments on this clone: Gene names refer to mouse genes. The read comes to an end 1 residue before the CDR3 does, leaving the germline J gene to fill in the end. The chain is built from TRBV13-1 and TRBJ2-5; D not certain. The germline gives CDR1 NSHNY, CDR2 SYGAGN. V lost 1 base and J lost 2, with 11 bases in between. The CDR3 covers 15 residues. The sequenced CDR3 bases are TGTGCCAGCAGTGATATGGCAACCTCCCAAGACACCCAGTAC. It specifies CASSDMATSQDTQY. The CDR3 in its entirety is CASSDMATSQDTQYF.